Each of the 30 T cell receptor beta chains below was sequenced from the same sample in a study of shared clonotypes between healthy human individuals. Measured with immunoSEQ multiplex PCR; TCRdb has only the in-frame clones, and not every one. The table includes approximately 2.4 million clones, approximately 94% detected once. Sequencing was carried out using naive CD4+ T cells sorted from blood. Indicated subset: CD45RA+ positively selected. These receptors were taken from a man younger than 30 in good health.

The V call is TRBV25-1, the J call TRBJ2-3, with 10 bases matching TRBD1. CDR3 length equals 15 residues. After removal of 8 bases from V and 2 bases from J, the junction contained 7 bases not matched to a gene. CDR1 and CDR2 from the germline V gene are MGHDK and SYGVNS. CDR3 amino acids: CASQGQGTFTDTQYF. CDR3 DNA sequence: TGTGCCAGCCAGGGACAGGGGACTTTCACAGATACGCAGTATTTT. The variable domain in full, completed from reference TRBV25-1 and TRBJ2-3, reads EADIYQTPRYLVIGTGKKITLECSQTMGHDKMYWYQQDPGMELHLIHYSYGVNSTEKGDLSSESTVSRIRTEHFPLTLESARPSHTSQYLCASQGQGTFTDTQYFGPGTRLTVL.

The chain has TRBV11-2 and TRBJ2-1; 8 nucleotides agree with TRBD2. The CDR3 consists of 14 residues. Germline loops: CDR1 SGHAT, CDR2 FQNNGV. The trim removed 6 bases at V and 10 bases at J, leaving 11 bases unmatched. The CDR3 protein is CASRSGTSSSEQFF. The CDR3 bases are TGTGCCAGCAGGTCCGGGACTAGTAGTAGCGAGCAGTTCTTC.

CDR3 amino acids: CAISERLGTHEQYF. In DNA, the CDR3 is TGTGCCATCAGTGAGCGCCTCGGGACGCACGAGCAGTACTTC. This chain connects TRBV10-3 to TRBJ2-7, with D possibly being TRBD1 or TRBD2 (5 bases each). Trimming stripped 2 bases from V and 5 bases from J, with 13 bases between. Germline values: CDR1 ENHRY, CDR2 SYGVKD. The CDR3 has 14 residues.

The V and J genes are TRBV18 and TRBJ2-7; D is unresolved. Germline CDR1 is KGHSH and CDR2 is LQKENI. V dropped 3 bases and J dropped 7 bases, with 16 bases sitting between them. The CDR3 has 14 residues. The CDR3 DNA is TGTGCCAGCTCACCGCCAAACGGACCGTTGGAGCAGTACTTC. Amino acid sequence: CASSPPNGPLEQYF.

The chain carries TRBV10-3 and TRBJ2-3, with D uncertain. The CDR3 contains 14 residues. Deletions cut 5 bases from V and 0 bases from J, with 9 bases between. CDR1 is ENHRY and CDR2 is SYGVKD in the germline V gene. The CDR3 protein is CAISHPPSTDTQYF. The CDR3, as DNA: TGTGCCATCAGTCATCCACCTAGCACAGATACGCAGTATTTT.

J is TRBJ2-3 and V is TRBV7-2, with D perhaps TRBD1 or TRBD2 (5 bases each). The CDR3 runs to 16 residues. Germline-derived CDR1 and CDR2 are SGHTA and FQGNSA. V lost 3 bases and J lost 1, with 14 bases in between. The CDR3 protein is CASSFLGGARTDTQYF. As DNA, the CDR3 is TGTGCCAGCAGCTTCCTTGGGGGAGCTCGCACAGATACGCAGTATTTT.

The rearrangement joins TRBV5-4 to TRBJ2-3; 7 bases map to TRBD2. J was trimmed by 6 bases and V by 4 bases; bases with no gene match: 5. The CDR3 contains 13 residues. The germline gives CDR1 SGHNT, CDR2 YYREEE (reference sequence). CDR3 amino acids: CASSPRDYDTQYF. The CDR3 DNA is TGTGCCAGCAGCCCTCGGGACTACGATACGCAGTATTTT.

The J gene is TRBJ2-5, the V gene TRBV11-2; unclear D gene. The ends were cut back, 5 bases at V and 4 bases at J, with 17 bases in the middle. CDR1 SGHAT and CDR2 FQNNGV come from the germline V gene. This CDR3 spans 15 amino acids. CDR3 in DNA: TGTGCCAGCAGCGCCCCCAGCGCGGCTCGAGAGACCCAGTACTTC. Protein: CASSAPSAARETQYF. Complete variable domain (other parts from reference TRBV11-2 and TRBJ2-5): EAGVAQSPRYKIIEKRQSVAFWCNPISGHATLYWYQQILGQGPKLLIQFQNNGVVDDSQLPKDRFSAERLKGVDSTLKIQPAKLEDSAVYLCASSAPSAARETQYFGPGTRLLVL.

This chain connects TRBV5-1 to TRBJ2-7; D is uncertain. The length of the CDR3 is 13 residues. V shed 3 bases and J shed 6 bases, with 13 bases lying between them. CDR1 SGHRS and CDR2 YFSETQ come from the germline V gene. CDR3 amino acids: CASSSLGGSEQYF. The DNA for the CDR3 is TGCGCCAGCAGCTCCCTCGGCGGCAGCGAGCAGTACTTC.

The chain joins TRBV5-1 to TRBJ2-6, with D possibly being TRBD2 (6 bases). V lost 4 bases and J lost 0, with 11 bases in between. The CDR3 has 16 residues. The germline V gene encodes CDR1 SGHRS and CDR2 YFSETQ. CDR3 loop: CASSPGLISGANVLTF. The CDR3, as DNA: TGCGCCAGCAGCCCGGGACTGATCTCTGGGGCCAACGTCCTGACTTTC. The full variable domain, rest sourced from reference TRBV5-1 and TRBJ2-6, is KAGVTQTPRYLIKTRGQQVTLSCSPISGHRSVSWYQQTPGQGLQFLFEYFSETQRNKGNFPGRFSGRQFSNSRSEMNVSTLELGDSALYLCASSPGLISGANVLTFGAGSRLTVL.

The chain couples TRBV2 to TRBJ1-1; D not resolved. Deletions cut 8 bases from V and 3 bases from J, with 13 bases between. The CDR3 totals 13 residues. Germline CDR1 is SNHLY and CDR2 is FYNNEI. Written as DNA, the CDR3 is TGTGCCAGCGAAAAGGATTGGGACACTGAAGCTTTCTTT. This sequence encodes CASEKDWDTEAFF.

The genes are TRBV19 and TRBJ1-2, with D maybe TRBD1 (5 bases). CDR1 LNHDA and CDR2 SQIVND come from the germline V gene (reference sequence). The CDR3 has 15 residues. Trimming removed 6 bases at V and 1 base at J, with 15 bases between. Here the CDR3 reads CASSRWGLLNYGYTF. The CDR3 nucleotides read TGTGCCAGTAGCCGCTGGGGACTGCTTAACTATGGCTACACCTTC.

The chain uses TRBV11-3 and TRBJ2-2; D gene unclear. Germline V CDR1 and CDR2: SGHNT, YENEEA. V dropped 6 bases and J dropped 1 base, with 9 bases sitting between them. The CDR3 covers 14 residues. For the CDR3, the DNA is TGTGCCAGCAGGGCACAGAGGAACACCGGGGAGCTGTTTTTT. Amino acids: CASRAQRNTGELFF.

This rearrangement joins TRBV30 to TRBJ1-1; TRBD1 is a possible D gene (5 bases). This CDR3 region has 14 residues. Germline V gene lookup returns CDR1 GTSNPN and CDR2 SVGIG (reference sequence). V was cut by 4 bases and J by 6 bases, with 18 bases left in between. For the CDR3, the DNA is TGTGCCTGGACTCCCGGGGGGGGTAGGGCTGAAGCTTTCTTT. Protein product: CAWTPGGGRAEAFF.

CDR3 protein: CASRRLTQAWDGYTF. CDR3 sequence (DNA): TGTGCCAGCAGGAGATTGACGCAGGCTTGGGATGGCTACACCTTC. The chain is built from TRBV28 and TRBJ1-2; D remains unclear. The V gene lost 6 bases and the J gene lost 6 bases, with 20 bases spanning the gap. This CDR3 contains 15 residues. CDR1 and CDR2 (germline): MDHEN, SYDVKM.

The chain has TRBV27 and TRBJ1-2, with 11 nucleotides matching TRBD1. Germline lookup yields CDR1 MNHEY and CDR2 SMNVEV (reference sequence). The J segment lost 6 bases and the V segment lost 5 bases, leaving 8 bases of the junction unmatched. The CDR3 totals 15 residues. DNA for the CDR3: TGTGCCAGCAGTACGTACCGGGACAGGGGGAATGGCTACACCTTC. Translation gives CASSTYRDRGNGYTF.

The chain has TRBV7-3 and TRBJ2-3, with D perhaps matching TRBD1 (6 bases). This CDR3 spans 16 amino acids. With 2 bases removed from V and 0 bases from J, the gap between germline ends came to 12 bases. CDR1 is SGHTA and CDR2 is FQGTGA in the germline V gene. The CDR3 loop is CASSLAGDISTDTQYF. In DNA form, the CDR3 reads TGTGCCAGCAGCTTAGCCGGGGACATTAGCACAGATACGCAGTATTTT.

V gene TRBV2 combines with J gene TRBJ2-2; 10 bases map to TRBD2. This CDR3 spans 15 amino acids. Germline CDR1 reads SNHLY; CDR2 reads FYNNEI. Germline trimming cut 4 bases from V and 5 bases from J; bases unmatched to any gene: 4. The chain's CDR3 is CASSASGGATGELFF. CDR3 in DNA: TGTGCCAGCAGTGCAAGCGGGGGGGCGACCGGGGAGCTGTTTTTT.

The V and J genes are TRBV19 and TRBJ1-5; possibly TRBD1 for D (6 bases). The V end lost 8 bases, the J end lost 1 base, and 18 bases lay between the germline ends. The CDR3 has 16 residues. Germline CDR1 is LNHDA and CDR2 is SQIVND (reference sequence). CDR3 amino acids: CASRPLRGASNQPQHF. The CDR3 DNA reads as TGTGCCAGTCGGCCCCTGCGGGGGGCAAGCAATCAGCCCCAGCATTTT. The full variable domain, with the rest looked up from reference TRBV19 and TRBJ1-5, is DGGITQSPKYLFRKEGQNVTLSCEQNLNHDAMYWYRQDPGQGLRLIYYSQIVNDFQKGDIAEGYSVSREKKESFPLTVTSAQKNPTAFYLCASRPLRGASNQPQHFGDGTRLSIL.

This rearrangement joins TRBV11-2 to TRBJ2-2; D is unresolved. Germline V CDR1 and CDR2: SGHAT, FQNNGV. The CDR3 is 14 amino acids. Trimming removed 5 bases at V and 6 bases at J, with 13 bases between. The CDR3 coding sequence is TGTGCCAGCAGCCCGGGCCCTACGGCCGGGGAGCTGTTTTTT. Protein product: CASSPGPTAGELFF.

The chain combines TRBV27 with TRBJ1-1; the match to TRBD1 covers 10 bases. This CDR3 region has 14 residues. J gave up 5 bases and V 3 bases, and 3 bases lay outside the gene matches. Germline CDR1 and CDR2: MNHEY and SMNVEV (reference sequence). The CDR3 DNA reads as TGTGCCAGCAGTTTTGGACAGGGGGGGACTGAAGCTTTCTTT. It yields the protein CASSFGQGGTEAFF.

V and J are TRBV9 and TRBJ1-3, with a tentative D call TRBD1 (6 bases). The germline V gene encodes CDR1 SGDLS and CDR2 YYNGEE. The CDR3 totals 15 residues. Trimming pared 4 bases from V and 0 bases from J, leaving 11 bases between. This chain's CDR3 is CASSTGQISGNTIYF. In DNA, the CDR3 is TGTGCCAGCAGCACAGGACAGATCTCTGGAAACACCATATATTTT.

This chain links TRBV19 with TRBJ2-1; D is unresolved. From germline, CDR1 is LNHDA and CDR2 SQIVND (reference sequence). The ends were cut back, 3 bases at V and 10 bases at J, with 10 bases in the middle. The length of the CDR3 is 12 residues. This chain's CDR3 is CASSMRGDEQFF. CDR3 sequence (DNA): TGTGCCAGTAGTATGAGAGGAGACGAGCAGTTCTTC.

This clone has just a few counts. The chain carries TRBV29-1 and TRBJ1-1, with D uncertain. Looked up from germline, CDR1 is SQVTM and CDR2 is ANQGSEA. V was cut by 3 bases and J by 7 bases, with 18 bases left in between. CDR3 size: 14 residues. The CDR3: CSVEDVWGMDEAFF. DNA of the CDR3: TGCAGCGTTGAGGATGTATGGGGTATGGATGAAGCTTTCTTT. Together with reference TRBV29-1 and TRBJ1-1, the CDR3 gives the full variable domain: SAVISQKPSRDICQRGTSLTIQCQVDSQVTMMFWYRQQPGQSLTLIATANQGSEATYESGFVIDKFPISRPNLTFSTLTVSNMSPEDSSIYLCSVEDVWGMDEAFFGQGTRLTVV.

As concerns this clone: At the DNA level, this CDR3 is encoded by other sequences in the same sample as well. This chain connects TRBV30 to TRBJ2-7; D may correspond to TRBD1 or TRBD2 (5 bases each). In germline, CDR1 is GTSNPN, CDR2 SVGIG (reference sequence). Trimming took 5 bases from V and 9 from J, leaving 14 bases between them. This CDR3 is 11 amino acids long. The CDR3 spells CAWYTGRVQYF. For the CDR3, the DNA is TGTGCCTGGTATACGGGGCGCGTGCAGTACTTC. Full variable domain (outside the CDR3, taken from reference TRBV30 and TRBJ2-7): SQTIHQWPATLVQPVGSPLSLECTVEGTSNPNLYWYRQAAGRGLQLLFYSVGIGQISSEVPQNLSASRPQDRQFILSSKKLLLSDSGFYLCAWYTGRVQYFGPGTRLTVT.

The CDR3 region has the DNA TGTGCCAGCGGGGGGTTGGGCTCTGGGGCCAACGTCCTGACTTTC. Its translation is CASGGLGSGANVLTF. The chain is built from TRBV10-3 and TRBJ2-6, with 8 bases identical to TRBD2. CDR3 length equals 15 residues. Germline lookup yields CDR1 ENHRY and CDR2 SYGVKD. Trimming took 10 bases from V and 0 from J; bases not matched to a gene: 5.

As to this clone: The sample carries other DNA sequences with the same CDR3. The rearrangement links TRBV4-3 to TRBJ2-3; D uncertain. Germline CDR1 reads LGHNA; CDR2 reads YSLEER. The CDR3 consists of 12 residues. V was trimmed by 1 base and J by 5 bases, leaving 4 bases between them. The CDR3 loop reads CASSQVRDTQYF. The CDR3 nucleotides are TGCGCCAGCAGCCAAGTGAGAGATACGCAGTATTTT.

The chain recombines TRBV12-5 with TRBJ2-1; TRBD2 agrees at 13 bases. The CDR3 has 14 residues. CDR1 is LGHNT and CDR2 is FRNRAP in the germline V gene. The trim removed 6 bases at V and 7 bases at J, leaving 3 bases unmatched. CDR3 in amino acids: CASGALAGGNEQFF. DNA of the CDR3: TGTGCTAGTGGGGCACTAGCGGGAGGGAATGAGCAGTTCTTC.

The chain has TRBV25-1 and TRBJ2-5; 9 nucleotides agree with TRBD2. The CDR3 sequence is 15 residues long. Germline CDR1 is MGHDK and CDR2 is SYGVNS. The J segment lost 3 bases and the V segment lost 2 bases, leaving 4 bases of the junction unmatched. The CDR3 nucleotides read TGTGCCAGCAGTGAACTAGCGGGAACTAAAGAGACCCAGTACTTC. The encoded protein is CASSELAGTKETQYF.

This chain uses TRBV18 with TRBJ2-5; TRBD1 is a possible D gene (6 bases). This CDR3 has 15 amino acids. With 6 bases removed from V and 2 bases from J, the gap between germline ends came to 16 bases. Germline V CDR1 and CDR2: KGHSH, LQKENI. The CDR3 DNA sequence: TGTGCCAGCTCCGCAGGGGCGACAGTTCAAGAGACCCAGTACTTC. It encodes CASSAGATVQETQYF.